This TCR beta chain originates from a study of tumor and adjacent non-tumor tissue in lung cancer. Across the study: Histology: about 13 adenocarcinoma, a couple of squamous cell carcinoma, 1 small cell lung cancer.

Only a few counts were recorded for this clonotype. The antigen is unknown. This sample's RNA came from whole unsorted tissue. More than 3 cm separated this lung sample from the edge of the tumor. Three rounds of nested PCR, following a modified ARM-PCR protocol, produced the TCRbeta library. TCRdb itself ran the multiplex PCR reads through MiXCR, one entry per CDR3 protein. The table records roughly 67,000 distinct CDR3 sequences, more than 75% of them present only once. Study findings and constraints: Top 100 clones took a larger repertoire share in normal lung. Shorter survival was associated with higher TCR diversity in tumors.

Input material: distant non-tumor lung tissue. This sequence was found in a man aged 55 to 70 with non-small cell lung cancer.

Here the CDR3 reads CASSYSWREGSEQYF. CDR3 bases: TGTGCCAGCAGTTATTCGTGGAGGGAGGGATCCGAGCAGTACTTC. The chain couples TRBV6-5 to TRBJ2-7; 7 bases agree with TRBD2. The CDR3 is made up of 15 amino acids. J lost 6 bases, V lost 3 bases, and 11 bases had no gene match. The V gene's germline CDR1 is MNHEY and CDR2 SVGAGI.